Listed below are T cell receptor beta chains from one sample, sequenced in a study of cytomegalovirus exposure and HLA in healthy donors. Profiling relied on immunoSEQ multiplex PCR, and the TCRdb table lists in-frame clones only, not all of them. Here the sample table reports about 110,000 clones. The sample comprised PBMCs. The receptors were sampled from a man aged 30 to 45 in good health and CMV-seronegative. The conserved cysteine and the conserved F or W are not part of the CDR3 here.

v_call: TRBV5-4; cdr3_aa: ASSVGQQETQY
v_call: TRBV15; cdr3_aa: ATSRDPGTGNTIY
v_call: TRBV7-9; cdr3_aa: ASSLTRGRNTGELF
v_call: TRBV27; cdr3_aa: ASSLQGAETF
v_call: TRBV20-1; cdr3_aa: SAIRAETQY
v_call: TRBV30; cdr3_aa: AWRGSARKTQY
v_call: TRBV4-1; cdr3_aa: ASSQAQGNGNQPQH
v_call: TRBV19; cdr3_aa: ASSAQTSESSYEQY
v_call: TRBV5-4; cdr3_aa: ASSSQGPNAEAF
v_call: TRBV25-1; cdr3_aa: ASVGLGPYNEQF
v_call: TRBV6-1; cdr3_aa: ASSSTGTESYGYT
v_call: TRBV7-9; cdr3_aa: ASSLVRGTNEKLF
v_call: TRBV5-4; cdr3_aa: ASSQTTGGNTEAF
v_call: TRBV19; cdr3_aa: ASRLKEGGLRTGELF
v_call: TRBV11-2; cdr3_aa: ASRRSTGAIDTEAF
v_call: TRBV28; cdr3_aa: ASSPRGDQPQH
v_call: TRBV6-5; cdr3_aa: ASSYSTQGPTEAF
v_call: TRBV19; cdr3_aa: ASSIDRQGGNTEAF
v_call: TRBV10-3; cdr3_aa: AISEGTGGLYEQY
v_call: TRBV10-3; cdr3_aa: AISVASPMNTEAF
v_call: TRBV19; cdr3_aa: ASSMRGLSGGELF
v_call: TRBV5-6; cdr3_aa: ASSLASQETQY
v_call: TRBV4-3; cdr3_aa: ASSQDRRYEQY